A single sample is the source of the 17 T cell receptor beta chains below, sequenced in a study of PD-1 blockade in classical Hodgkin lymphoma (dated by TCRdb to the early 2020s). Explained via the paper, the time point label denotes: cycle 1 day 1 (C1D1), immediately before nivolumab initiation. Every trial patient had relapsed following autologous stem cell transplantation, and prior brentuximab vedotin exposure was what differed among cohorts A, B and C. The receptor library was made with the immunoSEQ multiplex PCR assay. What TCRdb holds here is the immuneACCESS table cut down to in-frame rearrangements. Part of the clones is not present; checked against another copy, under half of the missing clones reflect an unresolved V gene, and the others are unexplained. For this sample there are about 62,000 clones; approximately 88% appear just once. Of the sample, under 15% falls within the top ten clones.

Sequenced here: peripheral blood mononuclear cells (PBMCs), sampled at baseline. These receptors came from a human donor with classical Hodgkin lymphoma.

The chain recombines TRBV6-1 with TRBJ2-5; TRBD2 aligns across 12 bases. The trim removed 4 bases at V and 1 base at J, leaving 4 bases unmatched. Looked up from germline, CDR1 is MNHNS and CDR2 is SASEGT. The CDR3 covers 16 residues. The CDR3 reads CASSVSSGGGQETQYF. In DNA form, the CDR3 reads TGTGCCAGCAGTGTTTCTAGCGGGGGGGGCCAAGAGACCCAGTACTTC.

This clone has just a few counts. The CDR3 DNA sequence: TGTGCCAGCAGTTTGGGTGCGACCCTGGGCACAGATACGCAGTATTTT. Protein sequence: CASSLGATLGTDTQYF. This chain connects TRBV27 to TRBJ2-3; D remains unclear. The CDR3 is made up of 16 amino acids. Trimming shortened V by 3 bases and J by 1 base, and 14 bases separated the two germline ends. Germline values: CDR1 MNHEY, CDR2 SMNVEV (reference sequence).

The chain is built from TRBV7-6 and TRBJ2-1; D perhaps matches TRBD1 (6 bases). V was pared by 6 bases and J by 0 bases, with 15 bases between. Germline CDR1 and CDR2: SGHVS and FNYEAQ. The CDR3 runs to 16 residues. For the CDR3, the DNA is TGTGCCAGCAGTCCCATTCAGGGGAGCTCCTACAATGAGCAGTTCTTC. This encodes CASSPIQGSSYNEQFF.

The rearrangement links TRBV7-2 to TRBJ2-2, with 10 nucleotides matching TRBD1. With 4 bases clipped from V and 13 bases from J, the junction kept 18 bases outside the gene matches. The germline CDR1 and CDR2 sequences are SGHTA and FQGNSA. The CDR3 contains 17 residues. The CDR3 DNA is TGTGCCAGCAGCTCCACACACTGGGACAGGGGCGGGGATCGGCTGTTTTTT. It encodes CASSSTHWDRGGDRLFF.

Note on this clone: The conserved phenylalanine or tryptophan normally closing the CDR3 is absent here, so this likely arose from a read error. Because the CDR3's place on the DNA is in doubt, the DNA is left out and the CDR3 is given as listed by TCRdb. The chain joins TRBV20-1 to TRBJ1-1; the table calls TRBD1, which could not be checked here. Looked up from germline, CDR1 is DFQATT and CDR2 is SNEGSKA (reference sequence). The CDR3 adds up to 9 amino acids, both ends counted. The chain's CDR3 is CSARWGQFN.

The chain employs TRBV13 and TRBJ2-1; D tentatively reads TRBD1 or TRBD2 (7 bases each). CDR3 length: 17 amino acids. The ends were cut back, 0 bases at V and 2 bases at J, with 14 bases in the middle. Looked up from germline, CDR1 is PRHDT and CDR2 is FYEKMQ (reference sequence). The chain's CDR3 is CASSLGRQGGTYNEQFF. CDR3 sequence (DNA): TGTGCCAGCAGCTTAGGGAGACAGGGAGGGACCTACAATGAGCAGTTCTTC.

This clone was detected only a few times. The J gene is TRBJ1-6, the V gene TRBV30; possible D gene TRBD1, 5 bases. The CDR3 is made up of 15 amino acids. Trimming took 0 bases from V and 10 from J, leaving 16 bases between them. Germline CDR1 and CDR2: GTSNPN and SVGIG (reference sequence). The CDR3 loop reads CAWSVHAGRGSPLHF. The CDR3 region has the DNA TGTGCCTGGAGTGTACATGCGGGACGAGGGTCACCCCTCCACTTT.

The rearrangement joins TRBV29-1 to TRBJ2-5, with 12 bases fitting TRBD1. With 4 bases clipped from V and 5 bases from J, the junction kept 8 bases outside the gene matches. CDR1 and CDR2 from the germline V gene are SQVTM and ANQGSEA. The CDR3 spans 15 residues. In nucleotides, the CDR3 is TGCAGCGTTGGGCGGGACAGGGGGCCGTACGAGACCCAGTACTTC. It translates to CSVGRDRGPYETQYF.

This sequence joins TRBV7-8 and TRBJ1-1; weak D call: TRBD1 (6 bases). The CDR3 loop spans 14 amino acids. Germline-derived CDR1 and CDR2 are SGHVS and FQNEAQ. With 8 bases removed from V and 10 bases from J, the gap between germline ends came to 23 bases. The DNA for the CDR3 is TGTGCCAGCTCCCCCCCGGGACACCGCTTGGGAGCTTTCTTT. This gives the protein CASSPPGHRLGAFF. Full variable domain (rest looked up from reference TRBV7-8 and TRBJ1-1): GAGVSQSPRYKVAKRGQDVALRCDPISGHVSLFWYQQALGQGPEFLTYFQNEAQLDKSGLPSDRFFAERPEGSVSTLKIQRTQQEDSAVYLCASSPPGHRLGAFFGQGTRLTVV.

The chain couples TRBV5-6 to TRBJ1-1; no definite D call. The V end was cut by 3 bases, the J end by 0 bases, with 6 bases between. Germline V CDR1 and CDR2: SGHDT, YYEEEE. The CDR3 totals 13 residues. CDR3 nucleotides: TGTGCCAGCAGCTCTCTTATGAACACTGAAGCTTTCTTT. Residues: CASSSLMNTEAFF. The full variable domain, with the rest looked up from reference TRBV5-6 and TRBJ1-1, is DAGVTQSPTHLIKTRGQQVTLRCSPKSGHDTVSWYQQALGQGPQFIFQYYEEEERQRGNFPDRFSGHQFPNYSSELNVNALLLGDSALYLCASSSLMNTEAFFGQGTRLTVV.

The chain recombines TRBV14 with TRBJ1-2, with 12 nucleotides matching TRBD1. The CDR3 has 17 residues. The germline gives CDR1 SGHDN, CDR2 FVKESK. V shed 4 bases and J 6 bases; nucleotides not matched to a gene: 12. CDR3 in amino acids: CASSLPPGDRGRDGYTF. CDR3 bases: TGTGCCAGCAGCCTGCCCCCGGGGGACAGGGGGCGCGATGGCTACACCTTC.

This chain joins TRBV30 and TRBJ2-1; D call uncertain. Germline-derived CDR1 and CDR2 are GTSNPN and SVGIG (reference sequence). Between the trimmed V and J ends, which lost 0 bases and 8 bases, there was a span of 20 bases. The CDR3 spans 16 residues. The CDR3 DNA sequence: TGTGCCTGGAGTGTTAGAGACATCTCCCGGTCTGATGAGCAGTTCTTC. Translating gives CAWSVRDISRSDEQFF.

The gene calls are TRBV6-6 and TRBJ1-1, with D hard to call. This CDR3 is 12 amino acids long. The V and J ends lost 2 bases and 5 bases respectively, with 6 bases between them. From germline, CDR1 is MNHNY and CDR2 SVGAGI (reference sequence). The CDR3: CASSYRVTEAFF. The CDR3 DNA follows: TGTGCCAGCAGTTACAGGGTAACTGAAGCTTTCTTT.

This clone was seen a few times. The rearrangement links TRBV7-2 to TRBJ2-5; D is perhaps TRBD1 (5 bases). The CDR3 runs 14 residues. The V gene's germline CDR1 is SGHTA and CDR2 FQGNSA. Deletions cut 2 bases from V and 2 bases from J, with 9 bases between. This CDR3 is CASSLSSGQETQYF. CDR3 bases: TGTGCCAGCAGCTTATCATCAGGGCAAGAGACCCAGTACTTC.

The gene calls are TRBV6-4 and TRBJ2-3, with TRBD1 as a possible D gene (6 bases). The germline V gene encodes CDR1 MRHNA and CDR2 SNTAGT. CDR3 length: 14 residues. Trimming took 5 bases from V and 0 from J, leaving 9 bases between them. Here the CDR3 reads CASSPRGSTDTQYF. CDR3 DNA sequence: TGTGCCAGCAGTCCTAGGGGGAGCACAGATACGCAGTATTTT.

This clone is categorized as medium-sized. The gene calls are TRBV27 and TRBJ2-6; 9 positions match TRBD1. CDR3 length: 19 residues. V shed 6 bases, J shed 0 bases, and the junction held 12 bases outside the gene matches. The germline V gene encodes CDR1 MNHEY and CDR2 SMNVEV (reference sequence). DNA of the CDR3: TGTGCCAGCAGCCATCCACAGGGGGCTAAATTCTCTGGGGCCAACGTCCTGACTTTC. It yields the protein CASSHPQGAKFSGANVLTF.

The V call is TRBV13, the J call TRBJ2-1; D is undetermined. The CDR3 totals 13 residues. V lost 5 bases and J 10 bases, leaving 15 bases between the germline ends. The germline V gene encodes CDR1 PRHDT and CDR2 FYEKMQ (reference sequence). In DNA form, the CDR3 reads TGTGCCAGCAGCCTTAGGCGGCCGGCCGAGCAGTTCTTC. Its protein is CASSLRRPAEQFF.